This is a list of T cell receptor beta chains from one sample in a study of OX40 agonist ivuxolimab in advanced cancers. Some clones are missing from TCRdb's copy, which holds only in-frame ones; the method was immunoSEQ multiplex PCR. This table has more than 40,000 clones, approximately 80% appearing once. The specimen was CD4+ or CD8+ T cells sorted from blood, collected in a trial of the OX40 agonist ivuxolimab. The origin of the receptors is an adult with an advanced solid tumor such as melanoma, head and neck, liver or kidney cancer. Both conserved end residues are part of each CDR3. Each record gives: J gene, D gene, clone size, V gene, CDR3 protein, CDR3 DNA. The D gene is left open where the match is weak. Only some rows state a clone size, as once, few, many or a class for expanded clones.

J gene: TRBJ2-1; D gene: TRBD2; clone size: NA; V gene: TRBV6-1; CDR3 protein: CASSLSGRQFF; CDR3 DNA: TGTGCCAGCAGTCTCAGCGGGAGGCAGTTCTTC
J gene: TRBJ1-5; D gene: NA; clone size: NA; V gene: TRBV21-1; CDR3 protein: CASSKWSQGWNQPQHF; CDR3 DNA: TGTGCCAGCAGCAAATGGTCCCAGGGATGGAATCAGCCCCAGCATTTT
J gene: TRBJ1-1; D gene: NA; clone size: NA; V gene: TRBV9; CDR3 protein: CASSSHAATEAFF; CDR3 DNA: TGTGCCAGCAGCAGCCACGCAGCAACTGAAGCTTTCTTT
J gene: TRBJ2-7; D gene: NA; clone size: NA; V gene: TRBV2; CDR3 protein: CATRMIRPSGEQYF; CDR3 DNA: TGTGCCACCCGAATGATAAGACCGAGTGGCGAGCAGTACTTC
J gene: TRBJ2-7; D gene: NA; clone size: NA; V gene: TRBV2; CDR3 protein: CASRNDQSEQYF; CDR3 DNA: TGTGCCAGCAGGAATGACCAGAGCGAGCAGTACTTC
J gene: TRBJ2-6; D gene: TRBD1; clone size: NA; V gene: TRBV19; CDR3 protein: CASSPVPGQGSGANVLTF; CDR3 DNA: TGTGCCAGTAGTCCGGTCCCGGGACAGGGTTCCGGGGCCAACGTCCTGACTTTC
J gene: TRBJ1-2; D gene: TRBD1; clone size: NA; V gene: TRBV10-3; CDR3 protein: CAISINPGQGDYGYTF; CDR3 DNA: TGTGCCATCAGCATTAATCCGGGACAGGGAGACTATGGCTACACCTTC
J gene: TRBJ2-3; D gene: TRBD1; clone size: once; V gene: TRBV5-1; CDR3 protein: CASNPRTGQDTQYF; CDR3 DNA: TGCGCCAGCAATCCGCGGACAGGGCAAGATACGCAGTATTTT
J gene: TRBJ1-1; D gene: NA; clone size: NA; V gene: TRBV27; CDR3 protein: CASSTKGSTEAFF; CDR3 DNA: TGTGCCAGCAGCACCAAGGGGTCCACTGAAGCTTTCTTT
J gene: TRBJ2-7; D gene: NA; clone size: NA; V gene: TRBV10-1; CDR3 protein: CASSESPGGLSPYEQYF; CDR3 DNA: TGCGCCAGCAGTGAGTCTCCAGGGGGGCTTTCCCCCTACGAGCAGTACTTC
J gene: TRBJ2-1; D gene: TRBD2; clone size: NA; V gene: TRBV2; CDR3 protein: CASRFGVAGGRDEQFF; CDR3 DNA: TGTGCCAGCAGGTTCGGAGTAGCGGGAGGTAGGGATGAGCAGTTCTTC
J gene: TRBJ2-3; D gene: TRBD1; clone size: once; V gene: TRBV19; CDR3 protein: CASSLGTAFYTDTQYF; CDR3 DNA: TGTGCCAGTAGTCTCGGGACAGCATTCTACACAGATACGCAGTATTTT
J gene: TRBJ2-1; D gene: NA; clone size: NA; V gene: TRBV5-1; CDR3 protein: CASSLVGSGYNEQFF; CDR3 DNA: TGCGCCAGCAGCTTGGTTGGGTCCGGCTACAATGAGCAGTTCTTC